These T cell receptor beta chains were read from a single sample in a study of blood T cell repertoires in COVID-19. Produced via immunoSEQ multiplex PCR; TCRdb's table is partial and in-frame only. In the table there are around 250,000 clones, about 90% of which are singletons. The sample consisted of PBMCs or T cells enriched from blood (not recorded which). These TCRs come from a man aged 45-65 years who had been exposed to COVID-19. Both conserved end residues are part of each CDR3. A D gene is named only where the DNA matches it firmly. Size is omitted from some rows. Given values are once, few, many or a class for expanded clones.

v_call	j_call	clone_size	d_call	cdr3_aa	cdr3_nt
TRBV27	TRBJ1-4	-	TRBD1	CASSFRDRKNEKLFF	TGTGCCAGCAGTTTCCGGGACAGGAAGAATGAAAAACTGTTTTTT
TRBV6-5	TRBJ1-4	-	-	CASAGGGAGEKLFF	TGTGCCAGCGCGGGGGGAGGGGCGGGTGAAAAACTGTTTTTT
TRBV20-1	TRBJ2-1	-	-	CSASGRQGKEQFF	TGCAGTGCTAGTGGCCGGCAGGGAAAGGAGCAGTTCTTC
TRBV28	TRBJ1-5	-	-	CASSFGGFIQPQHF	TGTGCCAGCAGTTTCGGGGGTTTTATTCAGCCCCAGCATTTT
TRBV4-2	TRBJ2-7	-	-	CASSQVLIAYEQYF	TGTGCCAGCAGCCAAGTACTAATAGCCTACGAGCAGTACTTC
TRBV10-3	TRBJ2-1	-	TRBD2	CAISERAGGDNEQFF	TGTGCCATCAGTGAGAGAGCGGGGGGGGACAATGAGCAGTTCTTC
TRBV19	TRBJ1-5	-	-	CASSSTGNQPQHF	TGTGCCAGTAGTTCCACAGGGAACCAGCCCCAGCATTTT
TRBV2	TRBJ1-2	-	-	CASSEVGRGVDGYTF	TGTGCCAGCAGTGAGGTCGGTCGGGGGGTTGATGGCTACACCTTC
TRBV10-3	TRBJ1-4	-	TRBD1	CAISESRGQGWNEKLFF	TGTGCCATCAGTGAGTCTCGGGGACAGGGCTGGAATGAAAAACTGTTTTTT
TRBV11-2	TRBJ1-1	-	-	CASTFSLDTEAFF	TGTGCCAGCACCTTTTCCCTAGACACTGAAGCTTTCTTT
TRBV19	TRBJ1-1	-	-	CASSNRMNTEAFF	TGTGCCAGTAGTAACAGGATGAACACTGAAGCTTTCTTT
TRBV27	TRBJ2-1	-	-	CASRAPDRPNEQFF	TGTGCCAGCAGGGCACCTGACAGGCCCAATGAGCAGTTCTTC
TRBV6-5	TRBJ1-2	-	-	CASSHRESYGYTF	TGTGCCAGCAGCCACAGGGAATCCTATGGCTACACCTTC
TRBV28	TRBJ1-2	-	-	CASSGEGGYTF	TGTGCCAGCAGCGGGGAGGGTGGCTACACCTTC
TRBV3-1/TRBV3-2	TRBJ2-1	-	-	CASSQDTSEQFF	TGTGCCAGCAGCCAAGATACTAGTGAGCAGTTCTTC
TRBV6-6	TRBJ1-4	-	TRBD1	CASSSPGTGDEKLFF	TGTGCCAGCAGTTCTCCCGGGACAGGGGACGAAAAACTGTTTTTT
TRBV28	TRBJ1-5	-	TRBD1	CASKDRAYQPQHF	TGTGCCAGCAAGGACAGGGCATATCAGCCCCAGCATTTT
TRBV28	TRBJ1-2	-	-	CASRYGDTRYTF	TGTGCCAGCAGGTACGGGGACACTCGGTACACCTTC
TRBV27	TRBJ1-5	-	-	CASSPTLGGYNQPQHF	TGTGCCAGCAGTCCGACCCTAGGGGGATACAATCAGCCCCAGCATTTT
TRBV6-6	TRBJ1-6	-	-	CASSRLTLYPLHF	TGTGCCAGCAGTAGACTTACTCTCTACCCCCTCCACTTT
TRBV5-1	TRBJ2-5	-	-	CASSLILAQEETQYF	TGCGCCAGCAGCTTGATCCTAGCGCAGGAAGAGACCCAGTACTTC
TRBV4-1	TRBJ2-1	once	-	CASSQDGRDSYNEQFF	TGCGCCAGCAGCCAAGATGGGCGGGACTCCTACAATGAGCAGTTCTTC
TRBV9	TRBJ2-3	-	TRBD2	CASSAALTSGRALNTQYF	TGTGCCAGCAGCGCAGCCTTGACTAGCGGGAGGGCCCTAAATACGCAGTATTTT
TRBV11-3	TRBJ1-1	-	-	CASSFLRDLGAEAFF	TGTGCCAGCAGCTTTCTCCGGGACTTGGGTGCTGAAGCTTTCTTT
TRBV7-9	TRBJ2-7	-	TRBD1	CASSETPGQRPGYEQYF	TGTGCCAGCAGTGAGACGCCGGGACAGAGGCCAGGGTACGAGCAGTACTTC
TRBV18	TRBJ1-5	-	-	CASSLAAGGNQPQHF	TGTGCCAGCTCCCTAGCGGCCGGGGGAAATCAGCCCCAGCATTTT
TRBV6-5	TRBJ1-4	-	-	CASSRQNNEKLFF	TGTGCCAGCAGTCGACAGAATAATGAAAAACTGTTTTTT
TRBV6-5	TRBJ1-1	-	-	CASSYTGTVEAFF	TGTGCCAGCAGTTACACCGGGACTGTAGAAGCTTTCTTT
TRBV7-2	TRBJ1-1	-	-	CASSSQLAVEAFF	TGTGCCAGCAGCTCCCAGTTGGCGGTTGAAGCTTTCTTT
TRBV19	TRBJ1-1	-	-	CASSSQANTEAFF	TGTGCCAGTAGTAGCCAGGCGAACACTGAAGCTTTCTTT
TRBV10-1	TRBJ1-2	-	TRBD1	CASSEGTGFGYTF	TGCGCCAGCAGTGAGGGGACAGGGTTCGGCTACACCTTC
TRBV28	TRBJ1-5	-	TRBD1	CASSSATGIRGNQPQHF	TGTGCCAGCAGTTCAGCGACAGGGATAAGGGGCAATCAGCCCCAGCATTTT
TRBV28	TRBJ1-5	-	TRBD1	CASSSEAGQGNQPQHF	TGTGCCAGCAGTTCGGAAGCGGGACAGGGCAATCAGCCCCAGCATTTT
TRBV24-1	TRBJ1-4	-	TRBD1	CATSDGGTATLSEKLFF	TGTGCCACCAGTGATGGAGGGACAGCTACACTGAGTGAAAAACTGTTTTTT
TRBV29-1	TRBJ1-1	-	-	CSVKTLSGYNAEAFF	TGCAGCGTTAAGACGCTCTCGGGGTATAACGCTGAAGCTTTCTTT
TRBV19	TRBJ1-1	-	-	CASFPRTLRGAFF	TGTGCCAGCTTTCCTCGGACCCTCAGGGGAGCTTTCTTT
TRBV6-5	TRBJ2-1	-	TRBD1	CASSYRQGLGYEQFF	TGTGCCAGCAGTTATCGACAGGGGTTGGGGTATGAGCAGTTCTTC
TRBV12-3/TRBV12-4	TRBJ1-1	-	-	CASSSIADTEAFF	TGTGCCAGCAGTTCAATAGCAGACACTGAAGCTTTCTTT
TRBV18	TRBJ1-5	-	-	CASSYRGDNSNQPQHF	TGTGCCAGCTCATACCGGGGGGACAATAGCAATCAGCCCCAGCATTTT
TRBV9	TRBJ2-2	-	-	CASSLIQGTGELFF	TGTGCCAGCAGCCTAATCCAGGGCACCGGGGAGCTGTTTTTT
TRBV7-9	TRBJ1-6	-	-	CASNPYTGSNSPLHF	TGTGCCAGCAACCCATATACAGGGAGTAATTCACCCCTCCACTTT
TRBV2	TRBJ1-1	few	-	CASSDDRNTEAFF	TGTGCCAGCAGTGACGACAGGAACACTGAAGCTTTCTTT
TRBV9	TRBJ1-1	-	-	CASSVGVGGWTEAFF	TGTGCCAGCAGCGTAGGAGTGGGAGGATGGACTGAAGCTTTCTTT
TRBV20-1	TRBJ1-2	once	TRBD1	CSASPTGGTPNYGYTF	TGCAGTGCTAGTCCCACAGGGGGCACTCCAAACTATGGCTACACCTTC
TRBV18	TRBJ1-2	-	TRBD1	CASSSIGQADYGYTF	TGTGCCAGCTCGTCAATAGGACAGGCGGACTATGGCTACACCTTC
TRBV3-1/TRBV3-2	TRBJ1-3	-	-	CASSQAAGNTIYF	TGTGCCAGCAGCCAAGCGGCTGGAAACACCATATATTTT
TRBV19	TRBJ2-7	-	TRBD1	CASRDRLSSYEQYF	TGTGCCAGCAGGGACAGGTTAAGCTCCTACGAGCAGTACTTC
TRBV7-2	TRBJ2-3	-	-	CASSLLGVGADTQYF	TGTGCCAGCAGTTTACTAGGGGTAGGGGCAGATACGCAGTATTTT
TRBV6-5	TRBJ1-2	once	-	CASSYGGGAEYGYTF	TGTGCCAGCAGCTATGGGGGGGGCGCAGAGTATGGCTACACCTTC
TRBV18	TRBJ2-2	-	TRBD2	CASSPVIGTSGPTGELFF	TGTGCCAGCTCACCGGTCATCGGGACTAGCGGACCCACCGGGGAGCTGTTTTTT
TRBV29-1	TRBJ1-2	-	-	CSVERVNYGYTF	TGCAGCGTTGAACGGGTAAACTATGGCTACACCTTC
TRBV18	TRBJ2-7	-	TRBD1	CASSPPDRGYEQYF	TGTGCCAGCTCACCACCGGACAGGGGTTACGAGCAGTACTTC
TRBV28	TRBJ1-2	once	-	CASTVGLNYGYTF	TGTGCCAGCACCGTGGGCCTGAACTATGGCTACACCTTC
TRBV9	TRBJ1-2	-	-	CASSVSGGLDDPYGYTF	TGTGCCAGCAGCGTAAGTGGAGGGCTAGATGATCCCTATGGCTACACCTTC
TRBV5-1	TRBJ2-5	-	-	CASSLVLQGQETQYF	TGCGCCAGCAGCTTGGTTCTCCAGGGGCAAGAGACCCAGTACTTC
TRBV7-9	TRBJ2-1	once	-	CAMLIDSYNEQFF	TGTGCCATGCTGATTGACAGCTACAATGAGCAGTTCTTC
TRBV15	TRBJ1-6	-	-	CATSRDSGVVYNSPLHF	TGTGCCACCAGCAGAGATTCAGGGGTTGTGTATAATTCACCCCTCCACTTT
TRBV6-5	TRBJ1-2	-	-	CASVENNLYGYTF	TGTGCCAGCGTGGAGAATAATCTCTATGGCTACACCTTC
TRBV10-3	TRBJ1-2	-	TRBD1	CAISSQVMGQGRDGYTF	TGTGCCATCAGTTCCCAAGTAATGGGACAGGGGAGGGATGGCTACACCTTC